These 32 T cell receptor beta chains came from one sample sequenced in a study of T cells expressing NK-cell markers (dated by TCRdb to the early 2020s). Library preparation used 5' RACE. The sequencing machine was an Illumina HiSeq 2000. Reads reprocessed by TCRdb are summarized as one entry per CDR3 protein sequence, and DNA is absent. The sample's table lists a count of approximately 460,000 distinct CDR3 sequences. About 7.1% of the sample goes to the ten largest clones. Material: blood T cells: a sorted CD56 or NKG2C T cell subset, CD4+ or CD8+ T cells, or bulk PBMC T cells (not recorded which). The receptors were gathered from a woman aged 18 to 75 in good health.

This chain uses TRBV5-1 with TRBJ2-7; without DNA, the TCRdb call of TRBD2 cannot be checked. Germline V gives CDR1 SGHRS, CDR2 YFSETQ. The CDR3 extends over 18 amino acids. This CDR3 reads CASSLSVSGSPDGYEQYF.

The chain has TRBV6-6 and TRBJ2-1. The germline gives CDR1 MNHNY, CDR2 SVGAGI (reference sequence). The CDR3 spans 13 residues. The CDR3: CASTGRSYNEQFF.

This chain connects TRBV5-1 to TRBJ2-7; TCRdb's assignment of TRBD2 cannot be checked, as there is no DNA. The germline CDR1 and CDR2 sequences are SGHRS and YFSETQ. CDR3 length: 14 amino acids. The CDR3 loop reads CASSFGAGSDEQYF. Together with reference TRBV5-1 and TRBJ2-7, the CDR3 gives the full variable domain: KAGVTQTPRYLIKTRGQQVTLSCSPISGHRSVSWYQQTPGQGLQFLFEYFSETQRNKGNFPGRFSGRQFSNSRSEMNVSTLELGDSALYLCASSFGAGSDEQYFGPGTRLTVT.

The genes are TRBV12-3 or TRBV12-4 and TRBJ2-3; TCRdb's assignment of TRBD1 cannot be checked, as there is no DNA. The CDR3 runs to 16 residues. The CDR3 sequence is CASSFGGTHSTDTQYF.

V usage is TRBV7-6 and J usage is TRBJ2-3; the TRBD1 assignment by TCRdb is unverifiable without DNA. This CDR3 has 15 residues. Germline CDR1 SGHVS, CDR2 FNYEAQ. CDR3 residues: CASSLGPEDSETQYF.

The chain combines TRBV6-2 or TRBV6-3 with TRBJ1-2. Germline V CDR1 and CDR2: MNHEY, SVGEGT. The CDR3 is 13 residues long. The CDR3 here is CASSDEHYYGYTF.

The chain recombines TRBV7-2 with TRBJ1-5; TCRdb's D gene call, TRBD1, goes unchecked for lack of DNA. CDR1 is SGHTA and CDR2 is FQGNSA in the germline V gene. CDR3 length: 13 amino acids. CDR3 residues: CASTSEGAQPQHF. The full variable domain, its missing parts supplied by reference TRBV7-2 and TRBJ1-5, is GAGVSQSPSNKVTEKGKDVELRCDPISGHTALYWYRQSLGQGLEFLIYFQGNSAPDKSGLPSDRFSAERTGGSVSTLTIQRTQQEDSAVYLCASTSEGAQPQHFGDGTRLSIL.

The V gene is TRBV29-1, the J gene TRBJ2-3. Germline V CDR1 and CDR2: SQVTM, ANQGSEA. CDR3 size: 13 residues. The CDR3 loop reads CSVELDLTDTQYF.

V gene TRBV5-1 combines with J gene TRBJ2-1; TCRdb indicates TRBD1, and absent DNA this call remains unverified. CDR3 length: 16 amino acids. The V gene's germline CDR1 is SGHRS and CDR2 YFSETQ. CDR3 region: CASSGGSGTTYNEQFF.

This chain's CDR3 is CASSQDGSTITPDTQYF. This chain connects TRBV4-1 to TRBJ2-3. Per the germline V gene, CDR1 is MGHRA and CDR2 is YSYEKL. The CDR3 is made up of 17 amino acids.

The V and J genes are TRBV4-3 and TRBJ2-2; TCRdb proposes TRBD2, but this gene call is untestable without DNA. Germline CDR1 reads LGHNA; CDR2 reads YSLEER. The CDR3 spans 18 residues. Here the CDR3 reads CASTSLGLAGANTGELFF.

This sequence joins TRBV12-3 or TRBV12-4 and TRBJ2-3. The CDR3 has 13 residues. The chain's CDR3 is CASSTSGTDTQYF.

This chain links TRBV12-3 or TRBV12-4 with TRBJ2-4; TCRdb returns TRBD1, unconfirmable since there is no DNA. The CDR3 length is 16 residues. This CDR3 is CASAERQGLAKNIQYF.

V is TRBV3-1 and J is TRBJ2-3; TCRdb's D call, TRBD2, is unchecked because there is no DNA. The CDR3 loop spans 15 amino acids. In germline, CDR1 is LGHDT, CDR2 YNNKEL (reference sequence). CDR3 loop: CASSQRLAGGDTQYF.

J is TRBJ2-7 and V is TRBV20-1; the D gene TCRdb calls, TRBD1, cannot be checked with no DNA. Germline V lookup: CDR1 DFQATT, CDR2 SNEGSKA (reference sequence). This CDR3 region has 15 residues. This chain's CDR3 is CSARDLRQGSYEQYF.

This sequence joins TRBV7-2 and TRBJ1-1. In germline, CDR1 is SGHTA, CDR2 FQGNSA. This CDR3 has 16 amino acids. The CDR3 sequence: CASSSTTMGAGTEAFF.

The chain combines TRBV7-2 with TRBJ2-3; with no DNA, the TCRdb D assignment of TRBD2 cannot be verified. CDR1 and CDR2 from the germline V gene are SGHTA and FQGNSA. The CDR3 loop spans 15 amino acids. CDR3 region: CASSLQAGERDTQYF.

V is TRBV19 and J is TRBJ1-5. Germline V gene lookup returns CDR1 LNHDA and CDR2 SQIVND (reference sequence). This CDR3 has 16 amino acids. The CDR3 loop is CASRRSGEGSNQPQHF.

The J gene is TRBJ2-3, the V gene TRBV11-2; the TCRdb D gene call, TRBD2, has no DNA to confirm it. This CDR3 has 19 residues. Germline V gene sequence: CDR1 SGHAT, CDR2 FQNNGV. CDR3 loop: CASSYHGGLAAFGTDTQYF.

The chain recombines TRBV7-9 with TRBJ2-1. In germline, CDR1 is SEHNR, CDR2 FQNEAQ (reference sequence). This CDR3 has 11 amino acids. The CDR3 protein is CAGQAYNEQFF.

This chain connects TRBV11-2 to TRBJ1-2; TCRdb names TRBD1, which stays unverified in the absence of DNA. Germline assignment: CDR1 SGHAT and CDR2 FQNNGV. This CDR3 has 16 residues. The CDR3: CASSFGTYPIPDGYTF.

The chain links TRBV5-1 to TRBJ1-2; the TRBD1 assignment by TCRdb is unverifiable without DNA. CDR3 length: 13 amino acids. Germline V CDR1 and CDR2: SGHRS, YFSETQ. The CDR3 here is CASRSQGNYGYTF.

This chain connects TRBV12-3 or TRBV12-4 to TRBJ2-1; TCRdb returns TRBD1, unconfirmable since there is no DNA. The CDR3 spans 15 residues. The CDR3: CASSFAGQLYNEQFF.

V usage is TRBV5-6 and J usage is TRBJ1-2. Germline values: CDR1 SGHDT, CDR2 YYEEEE. The CDR3 is 15 residues long. The CDR3 sequence: CASSEFGPISLDSGF.

The chain combines TRBV7-2 with TRBJ2-1; TCRdb calls TRBD2, which cannot be checked without DNA. Germline assignment: CDR1 SGHTA and CDR2 FQGNSA. CDR3 length: 14 residues. The chain's CDR3 is CASSRGLAGIEQFF.

This chain uses TRBV12-3 or TRBV12-4 with TRBJ2-3; TCRdb outputs TRBD1, but without DNA this stays unchecked. The CDR3 has 14 amino acids. This CDR3 is CASTQGQNTDTQYF.

The chain uses TRBV25-1 and TRBJ1-6; the TCRdb D gene call, TRBD1, has no DNA to confirm it. CDR3 size: 16 residues. Germline V CDR1 and CDR2: MGHDK, SYGVNS. CDR3 sequence reads: CASSRVGGSYNSPLHF.

The V call is TRBV27, the J call TRBJ1-1; TCRdb outputs TRBD1, but without DNA this stays unchecked. Germline CDR1 is MNHEY and CDR2 is SMNVEV (reference sequence). This CDR3 contains 15 residues. CDR3 in amino acids: CASSAPYLSKTEAFF.

This chain uses TRBV7-9 with TRBJ2-7. The CDR3 totals 13 residues. Germline V gene lookup returns CDR1 SEHNR and CDR2 FQNEAQ (reference sequence). The CDR3 sequence: CASRKADSYEQYF.

The V call is TRBV18, the J call TRBJ1-3. Per germline, CDR1 KGHSH and CDR2 LQKENI. There are 13 residues in the CDR3. CDR3 loop: CANIDSSGNTIYF.

The J gene is TRBJ2-3, the V gene TRBV9; the TCRdb call, TRBD1, lacks DNA for checking. The CDR3 sequence is 16 residues long. The germline V gene has CDR1 SGDLS and CDR2 YYNGEE. CDR3 protein: CASSVSGSGRTDTQYF.

The chain carries TRBV4-3 and TRBJ1-1; TCRdb names TRBD1, which stays unverified in the absence of DNA. Germline V gene data show CDR1 as LGHNA and CDR2 as YSLEER. CDR3 length equals 15 residues. CDR3 residues: CASSPPGQPNTEAFF.